This T cell receptor (beta chain) was retrieved from a study of cytomegalovirus exposure and HLA in healthy donors. Study findings and constraints: From TCR beta sequences, most subjects' HLA-A and HLA-B alleles were reportedly predicted accurately.

In the PCR, 60 Vbeta and 13 Jbeta primers were used. Sequencing used immunoSEQ multiplex PCR; TCRdb keeps in-frame clones, though not all of them. The sample has some 120,000 clones, more than 80% seen once. Comments on this clone: Its antigen remains unidentified.

The receptor was derived from a woman between 25 and 40 years old in good health and CMV-seropositive. Sequenced material: PBMCs.

CDR3 bases: TGTGCCAGCAGCAGGGGGGTTTCACCCCTCCACTTT. Translating gives CASSRGVSPLHF. The rearrangement uses TRBV27 and TRBJ1-6; the match to TRBD1 covers 7 bases. Germline V lookup: CDR1 MNHEY, CDR2 SMNVEV (reference sequence). The CDR3 runs 12 residues. V was clipped by 6 bases and J by 9 bases; unmatched bases: 2.